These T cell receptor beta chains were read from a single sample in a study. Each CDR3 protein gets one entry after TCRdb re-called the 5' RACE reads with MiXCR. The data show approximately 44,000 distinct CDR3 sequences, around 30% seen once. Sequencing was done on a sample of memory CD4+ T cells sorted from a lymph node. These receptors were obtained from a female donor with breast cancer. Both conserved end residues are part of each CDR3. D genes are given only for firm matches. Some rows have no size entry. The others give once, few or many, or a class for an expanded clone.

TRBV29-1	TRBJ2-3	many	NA	CSVDGERVTDTQYF	TGCAGCGTTGATGGGGAGAGGGTCACAGATACGCAGTATTTT
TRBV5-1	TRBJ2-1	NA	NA	CASSTQGRDSEQFF	TGCGCCAGCAGCACACAGGGTCGGGATAGTGAGCAGTTCTTC
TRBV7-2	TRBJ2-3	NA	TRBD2	CATSLAGGTDTQYF	TGTGCCACCTCACTAGCGGGGGGCACAGATACGCAGTATTTT
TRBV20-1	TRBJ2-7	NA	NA	CSASGFVPYEQYF	TGCAGTGCTTCCGGGTTTGTCCCCTACGAGCAGTACTTC
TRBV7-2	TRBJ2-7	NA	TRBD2	CASRRGLAGVDEQYF	TGTGCCAGCAGGCGAGGACTAGCGGGAGTGGACGAGCAGTACTTC
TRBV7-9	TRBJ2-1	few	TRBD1	CASSLAPTTGSEQFF	TGTGCCAGCAGCTTAGCTCCAACGACAGGGTCTGAGCAGTTCTTC
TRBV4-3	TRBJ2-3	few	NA	CASSLLGMGRTDTQYF	TGCGCCAGCAGCCTCCTAGGGATGGGCAGGACAGATACGCAGTATTTT
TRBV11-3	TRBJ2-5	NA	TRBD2	CASSPGLAGRRETQYF	TGTGCCAGCAGCCCGGGACTAGCGGGAAGAAGGGAGACCCAGTACTTC
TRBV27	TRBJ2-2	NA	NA	CASSFPAGELFF	TGTGCCAGCAGTTTCCCGGCCGGGGAGCTGTTTTTT
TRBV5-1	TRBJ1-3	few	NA	CASSLDLSGNTIYF	TGCGCCAGCAGCTTGGACCTCTCTGGAAACACCATATATTTT
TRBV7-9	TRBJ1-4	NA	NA	CASSLIQGIPPKLFF	TGTGCCAGCAGCTTAATCCAGGGCATCCCGCCAAAACTGTTTTTT
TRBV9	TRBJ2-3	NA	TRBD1	CASSVARGQGTDTQYF	TGTGCCAGCAGCGTAGCTAGGGGACAGGGCACAGATACGCAGTATTTT
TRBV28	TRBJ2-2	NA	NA	CASGQTRVWTGELFF	TGTGCCAGCGGTCAGACGCGGGTATGGACCGGGGAGCTGTTTTTT
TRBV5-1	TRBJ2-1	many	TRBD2	CASSFSGRGSYNEQFF	TGCGCCAGCAGCTTTAGCGGGAGGGGCTCCTACAATGAGCAGTTCTTC
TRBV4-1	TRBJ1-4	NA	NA	CASSQGTAYNEKLFF	TGCGCCAGCAGCCAAGGGACAGCTTATAATGAAAAACTGTTTTTT